These 20 T cell receptor beta chains were all obtained from the same sample, sequenced in a study of chemoradiotherapy in HPV16-positive cancers. TCRdb keeps only in-frame clones here, not all; method: immunoSEQ multiplex PCR. The table lists some 5,500 clones, 78% of them singletons. This material was obtained from a patient who underwent chemoradiotherapy. These receptors all come from a human donor with HPV-associated anogenital cancer.

The J gene is TRBJ2-3, the V gene TRBV7-6; 10 bases are a match to TRBD1. Trimming removed 5 bases from V and 1 base from J; junction bases left unmatched: 18. Germline CDR1 is SGHVS and CDR2 is FNYEAQ. The CDR3 loop spans 20 amino acids. The CDR3 sequence: CASSRIPGQGMVFGTDTQYF. In nucleotides, the CDR3 is TGTGCCAGCAGCAGAATTCCGGGACAGGGGATGGTTTTTGGCACAGATACGCAGTATTTT.

This clone was seen once. The V and J genes are TRBV30 and TRBJ1-4, with D uncertain. CDR3 length: 14 amino acids. Germline CDR1 GTSNPN, CDR2 SVGIG (reference sequence). Between the trimmed V and J ends, which lost 0 bases and 2 bases, there was a span of 7 bases. DNA for the CDR3: TGTGCCTGGAGTGTATCCGTGACTAATGAAAAACTGTTTTTT. It yields the protein CAWSVSVTNEKLFF.

The gene calls are TRBV6-1 and TRBJ1-4, with unresolved D. The V end was cut by 1 base, the J end by 2 bases, with 11 bases between. Germline V gene data show CDR1 as MNHNS and CDR2 as SASEGT. The CDR3 spans 16 residues. The CDR3 coding sequence is TGTGCCAGCAGTGAAGTCGTCAGGCTGACTAATGAAAAACTGTTTTTT. Its protein product is CASSEVVRLTNEKLFF.

The sample holds a few counts of this clone. This chain links TRBV5-5 with TRBJ2-7; 8 nucleotides line up with TRBD1. The CDR3 runs to 15 residues. Germline assignment: CDR1 SGHKS and CDR2 YYEKEE (reference sequence). The J segment lost 6 bases and the V segment lost 0 bases, leaving 8 bases of the junction unmatched. The CDR3 DNA sequence: TGTGCCAGCAGCTTGGGGCCGGGACAGGCTTTCGAGCAGTACTTC. It translates to CASSLGPGQAFEQYF.

The chain recombines TRBV29-1 with TRBJ1-2; D might be TRBD1 (5 bases). V was trimmed by 6 bases and J by 1 base, leaving 18 bases between them. The CDR3 is made up of 15 amino acids. CDR1 and CDR2 (germline): SQVTM, ANQGSEA. The CDR3 DNA is TGCAGCGTGGGGGAAGCTGGGGCCTATAACTATGGCTACACCTTC. Amino acids: CSVGEAGAYNYGYTF.

The chain is built from TRBV11-2 and TRBJ1-2; D is perhaps TRBD1 (5 bases). V was cut by 3 bases and J by 1 base, with 6 bases left in between. Germline lookup yields CDR1 SGHAT and CDR2 FQNNGV. The CDR3 is 13 residues long. The CDR3 DNA is TGTGCCAGCAGCTTGACAGTTAACTATGGCTACACCTTC. Residues: CASSLTVNYGYTF.

This chain joins TRBV5-1 and TRBJ1-1; no reliable D call. Germline V gene lookup returns CDR1 SGHRS and CDR2 YFSETQ. The CDR3 has 15 amino acids. The V end was cut by 1 base, the J end by 1 base, with 11 bases between. The DNA for the CDR3 is TGCGCCAGCAGCTTGACGGCCGAGCAGAACACTGAAGCTTTCTTT. This translates into CASSLTAEQNTEAFF.

There are a few counts of this clone. The chain couples TRBV2 to TRBJ1-1; D is ambiguous. Germline CDR1 SNHLY, CDR2 FYNNEI. V was pared by 4 bases and J by 7 bases, with 10 bases between. The CDR3 sequence is 12 residues long. The CDR3 spells CASSGDTSEAFF. The CDR3 coding sequence is TGTGCCAGCAGTGGGGATACAAGTGAAGCTTTCTTT.

This clone turned up a few times. The V gene is TRBV4-2, the J gene TRBJ2-5; 9 nucleotides match TRBD1. The length of the CDR3 is 16 residues. V shed 0 bases and J 5 bases; nucleotides not matched to a gene: 7. Germline CDR1 reads LGHNA; CDR2 reads YNFKEQ. The CDR3 nucleotides read TGTGCCAGCAGCCAAGATAGTGGGACAGGGCGGGAGACCCAGTACTTC. Its protein is CASSQDSGTGRETQYF.

In this sample, this clone turned up a few times. The J gene is TRBJ1-3, the V gene TRBV11-2, with D uncertain. This CDR3 region has 14 residues. V gave up 5 bases and J gave up 0 bases, with 8 bases separating them. The V gene's germline CDR1 is SGHAT and CDR2 FQNNGV. The CDR3 DNA sequence: TGTGCCAGCAGCGCGACGGTCTCTGGAAACACCATATATTTT. Translated, it gives CASSATVSGNTIYF.

This clone has only one observation. CDR3 residues: CASSSFGTGHWGYTF. The DNA for the CDR3 is TGTGCCAGCAGCTCCTTCGGCACAGGGCATTGGGGCTACACCTTC. This rearrangement joins TRBV9 to TRBJ1-2; D possibly corresponds to TRBD1 (6 bases). Trimming left V 4 bases short and J 8 bases short, with 21 bases between. Germline lookup yields CDR1 SGDLS and CDR2 YYNGEE. There are 15 residues in the CDR3.

This sequence joins TRBV19 and TRBJ2-7, with 10 bases fitting TRBD1. Germline V gene lookup returns CDR1 LNHDA and CDR2 SQIVND (reference sequence). There are 16 residues in the CDR3. J was trimmed by 0 bases and V by 4 bases; bases with no gene match: 6. This CDR3 reads CASSNRRTGGSYEQYF. The CDR3 bases are TGTGCCAGTAGTAACCGCAGGACAGGGGGCTCCTACGAGCAGTACTTC. Supplemented by reference TRBV19 and TRBJ2-7, the full variable domain reads DGGITQSPKYLFRKEGQNVTLSCEQNLNHDAMYWYRQDPGQGLRLIYYSQIVNDFQKGDIAEGYSVSREKKESFPLTVTSAQKNPTAFYLCASSNRRTGGSYEQYFGPGTRLTVT.

This clone was seen a single time. The chain joins TRBV7-7 to TRBJ2-7, with TRBD2 as a possible D gene (5 bases). There are 11 residues in the CDR3. Germline V gene sequence: CDR1 SSHAT, CDR2 FNYEAQ (reference sequence). V gave up 8 bases and J gave up 5 bases, with 10 bases separating them. This CDR3 is CASSNGDEQYF. CDR3 DNA: TGTGCCAGCTCCAACGGGGACGAGCAGTACTTC.

This clone was observed a handful of times. The gene calls are TRBV27 and TRBJ1-2; D is undetermined. Looked up from germline, CDR1 is MNHEY and CDR2 is SMNVEV (reference sequence). The germline V and J ends were trimmed by 6 bases and 4 bases, with 12 bases remaining between them. CDR3 length: 13 residues. The CDR3 DNA reads TGTGCCAGCAGCCAAACTCGGGGCTATGGCTACACCTTC. It encodes CASSQTRGYGYTF.

V and J are TRBV19 and TRBJ2-2; TRBD2 matches at 7 bases. The germline V gene has CDR1 LNHDA and CDR2 SQIVND (reference sequence). This CDR3 contains 16 residues. V shed 5 bases and J 6 bases; nucleotides not matched to a gene: 12. The CDR3: CASSVLRAGPPGELFF. The CDR3 region has the DNA TGTGCCAGTAGTGTCCTCCGAGCGGGGCCTCCCGGGGAGCTGTTTTTT.

This chain joins TRBV18 and TRBJ2-5; possible D gene TRBD2, 5 bases. The CDR3 totals 16 residues. Germline values: CDR1 KGHSH, CDR2 LQKENI. Trimming removed 5 bases at V and 2 bases at J, with 18 bases between. The chain's CDR3 is CASSSTRAFGQETQYF. Here the CDR3 DNA reads TGTGCCAGCTCATCAACGAGGGCGTTCGGGCAAGAGACCCAGTACTTC.

This rearrangement joins TRBV4-3 to TRBJ2-3; 10 positions agree with TRBD2. Germline V gene lookup returns CDR1 LGHNA and CDR2 YSLEER. With 4 bases clipped from V and 7 bases from J, the junction kept 5 bases outside the gene matches. CDR3 size: 14 residues. For the CDR3, the DNA is TGCGCCAGCAGCCGGGGGGGACTAGCGAATACGCAGTATTTT. It is translated as CASSRGGLANTQYF.

The chain is built from TRBV6-5 and TRBJ1-2, with D possibly TRBD1 on 6 matching bases. Germline V gene data show CDR1 as MNHEY and CDR2 as SVGAGI. Deletions cut 2 bases from V and 8 bases from J, with 18 bases between. CDR3 length: 15 amino acids. CDR3 loop: CASSYPGGGQGGYTF. In DNA form, the CDR3 reads TGTGCCAGCAGTTACCCCGGGGGGGGCCAGGGCGGCTACACCTTC.

The chain uses TRBV4-1 and TRBJ1-3; D is unresolved. Deletions cut 1 base from V and 0 bases from J, with 16 bases between. The CDR3 loop spans 18 amino acids. Germline CDR1 and CDR2: MGHRA and YSYEKL. The CDR3 protein is CASSQVPATLSSGNTIYF. CDR3 sequence (DNA): TGCGCCAGCAGCCAAGTTCCCGCGACCCTCTCCTCTGGAAACACCATATATTTT.

The chain uses TRBV10-1 and TRBJ2-1; D not resolved. Germline lookup yields CDR1 WNHNN and CDR2 SYGVQD (reference sequence). The CDR3 runs to 12 residues. V was trimmed by 0 bases and J by 7 bases, leaving 4 bases between them. CDR3 in DNA: TGCGCCAGCAGTGAGTCGGGGAATGAGCAGTTCTTC. Translated: CASSESGNEQFF.